The following is a T cell receptor beta chain sequence with its context. What it recognizes is unknown. The identical CDR3 is also encoded by other nucleotide sequences in the sample. This specimen belongs to a study of shared clonotypes between healthy human individuals. The naive CD8 population came from CD45RO-negative cells selected for CCR7, without terminally differentiated effector memory CD45RA+ cells. The table came from immunoSEQ multiplex PCR; TCRdb's copy has only in-frame clones and leaves some out. This table has nearly 600,000 clones, nearly 97% appearing once. Findings and limits, study-wide: Clonotypes which were not shared had lower generation probabilities than clonotypes that all four donors shared.

The CDR3 sequence is 13 residues long. V was trimmed by 5 bases and J by 2 bases, leaving 10 bases between them. Germline V lookup: CDR1 SGHAT, CDR2 FQNNGV. The sequenced sample consisted of naive CD8+ T cells sorted from blood. The rearrangement links TRBV11-2 to TRBJ2-7; D may correspond to TRBD1 or TRBD2 (5 bases each). The TCR comes from a woman aged 25 to 39 in good health. The CDR3 is CASSVGTAYEQYF. The CDR3 nucleotides are TGTGCCAGCAGCGTCGGGACGGCCTACGAGCAGTACTTC. Combining the CDR3 with reference TRBV11-2 and TRBJ2-7 gives the whole variable domain EAGVAQSPRYKIIEKRQSVAFWCNPISGHATLYWYQQILGQGPKLLIQFQNNGVVDDSQLPKDRFSAERLKGVDSTLKIQPAKLEDSAVYLCASSVGTAYEQYFGPGTRLTVT.